This entry lists 9 T cell receptor beta chains sequenced from one sample in a study of blood T cell repertoires in COVID-19 (TCRdb year 2020). The library was built by means of the immunoSEQ multiplex PCR assay. The table was pulled from immuneACCESS by TCRdb, which kept in-frame rearrangements only. Such tables lose some clones; where checked, under half of the loss comes from unresolved V genes, and the rest has no known cause. A total of 250,000 to 300,000 clones appear in this sample, approximately 90% of them only once. About 2% of the sample is taken by the ten largest. The specimen sequenced was peripheral blood. Receptors were obtained from a woman aged 25 to 45 with COVID-19, enrolled during active disease.

The V call is TRBV19, the J call TRBJ1-1; TRBD1 is a possible D gene (5 bases). In germline, CDR1 is LNHDA, CDR2 SQIVND (reference sequence). This CDR3 has 15 amino acids. Trimming pared 0 bases from V and 1 base from J, leaving 9 bases between. CDR3 sequence: CASSIDATGNTEAFF. The CDR3 DNA sequence: TGTGCCAGTAGTATAGATGCAACAGGGAACACTGAAGCTTTCTTT.

V usage is TRBV3-1 (or the pseudogene TRBV3-2) and J usage is TRBJ2-7; 12 nucleotides match TRBD2. The V and J ends lost 4 bases and 3 bases, in that order; junction bases with no gene match: 1. CDR3 length: 14 amino acids. CDR1 is LGHDT and CDR2 is YNNKEL in the germline V gene (reference sequence). CDR3 sequence reads: CASSPTSGSYEQYF. The CDR3 DNA follows: TGTGCCAGCAGCCCGACTAGCGGGAGCTACGAGCAGTACTTC.

In its sample, this clone was seen once. The rearrangement links TRBV15 to TRBJ2-1; 11 nucleotides agree with TRBD2. This CDR3 has 19 amino acids. Germline lookup yields CDR1 LNHNV and CDR2 YYDKDF (reference sequence). V trimming: 0 bases; J trimming: 9 bases; junction bases outside the gene matches: 16. The CDR3 nucleotides are TGTGCCACCAGCAGAGATCTGCGAGGAGGGCTAGCGGGAGGCGGTGAGCAGTTCTTC. Translating gives CATSRDLRGGLAGGGEQFF.

This rearrangement joins TRBV5-1 to TRBJ1-2, with a possible D match to TRBD1 (5 bases). V lost 5 bases and J 8 bases, leaving 16 bases between the germline ends. The CDR3 contains 13 residues. The V gene's germline CDR1 is SGHRS and CDR2 YFSETQ. CDR3 loop: CASSSQGVEGYTF. The CDR3 DNA follows: TGCGCCAGCAGTAGCCAGGGTGTGGAAGGCTACACCTTC.

The chain is built from TRBV28 and TRBJ1-6; 7 nucleotides align to TRBD1. The CDR3 has 15 amino acids. CDR1 and CDR2 from the germline V gene are MDHEN and SYDVKM. The ends lost 1 base at V and 7 bases at J; junction bases unmatched: 4. CDR3 sequence: CASSLSRTGNSPLHF. As DNA, the CDR3 is TGTGCCAGCAGTTTATCCAGGACAGGCAATTCACCCCTCCACTTT.

The V and J genes are TRBV28 and TRBJ2-4, with 7 positions matching TRBD2. This CDR3 is 13 amino acids long. J lost 15 bases, V lost 5 bases, and 13 bases had no gene match. Germline CDR1 reads MDHEN; CDR2 reads SYDVKM. Written as DNA, the CDR3 is TGTGCCAGCAGTCCTGGGGGAGGGCTGGTTTGGTACTTC. This translates into CASSPGGGLVWYF.

The chain employs TRBV20-1 and TRBJ2-7, with D tentatively TRBD2 (5 bases). Trimming left V 3 bases short and J 0 bases short, with 12 bases between. CDR3 length equals 14 residues. Looked up from germline, CDR1 is DFQATT and CDR2 is SNEGSKA (reference sequence). The CDR3 sequence is CSASEAGRSYEQYF. The CDR3 nucleotides read TGCAGTGCTAGTGAGGCGGGCCGCTCCTACGAGCAGTACTTC.

The chain couples TRBV19 to TRBJ2-2; no clear D. The CDR3 is made up of 14 amino acids. CDR1 and CDR2 (germline): LNHDA, SQIVND (reference sequence). Trimming pared 1 base from V and 3 bases from J, leaving 6 bases between. The CDR3 reads CASSIGRDTGELFF. The CDR3 DNA reads as TGTGCCAGTAGTATAGGGAGAGACACCGGGGAGCTGTTTTTT.

The genes are TRBV27 and TRBJ2-7, with 8 bases that match TRBD2. Losses at the gene ends were 5 bases for V and 1 base for J; bases not matched to a gene: 4. The V gene's germline CDR1 is MNHEY and CDR2 SMNVEV (reference sequence). The CDR3 spans 14 residues. In DNA, the CDR3 is TGTGCCAGCAGTCCGACTAGCGTTTCCTACGAGCAGTACTTC. Protein: CASSPTSVSYEQYF.